The 7 T cell receptor beta chains given below trace back to one sample, sequenced in a study of T cells after yellow fever vaccination. TCRdb reprocessed the 5' RACE reads via MiXCR and lists one record per CDR3 protein. The data show 200,000 to 300,000 distinct CDR3 sequences, approximately 13% seen once. The sample in question was CD4+ T cells sorted from PBMCs, obtained 45 days after the yellow fever booster vaccination. The source is a man aged 30 to 45 who received the YFV17D yellow fever vaccine.

This clonotype has a handful of counts. The rearrangement uses TRBV7-2 and TRBJ1-1; 7 positions match TRBD1. With V trimmed by 2 bases and J by 11 bases, 8 bases remained unmatched. CDR1 is SGHTA, CDR2 FQGNSA, per germline. The length of the CDR3 is 13 residues. CDR3 in amino acids: CASSLSWGQTAFF. The DNA of the CDR3 is TGTGCCAGCAGCTTAAGCTGGGGACAGACGGCTTTCTTT.

The chain employs TRBV29-1 and TRBJ1-2, with D unresolved. V was trimmed by 2 bases and J by 7 bases, leaving 5 bases between them. Per the germline V gene, CDR1 is SQVTM and CDR2 is ANQGSEA. CDR3 length: 10 residues. The DNA of the CDR3 is TGCAGCGTTGAAAGAAGTGGCTACACCTTC. Translation: CSVERSGYTF.

The chain links TRBV5-1 to TRBJ2-7, with D perhaps TRBD1 (7 bases). Trimming left V 0 bases short and J 5 bases short, with 15 bases between. Germline V gives CDR1 SGHRS, CDR2 YFSETQ. CDR3 length equals 15 residues. This CDR3 reads CASSLGAGGRNEQYF. Written as DNA, the CDR3 is TGCGCCAGCAGCTTGGGAGCAGGGGGGAGGAACGAGCAGTACTTC.

This clonotype was recorded many times. The chain has TRBV6-5 and TRBJ2-7, with D possibly being TRBD2 (6 bases). V was pared by 4 bases and J by 7 bases, with 20 bases between. The CDR3 consists of 15 residues. The germline CDR1 and CDR2 sequences are MNHEY and SVGAGI. The CDR3 spells CASSWTGTVAEEQYF. CDR3 DNA sequence: TGTGCCAGCAGTTGGACCGGGACTGTCGCCGAGGAGCAGTACTTC.

CDR3 sequence: CASIADSGANVLTF. The CDR3 nucleotides read TGTGCCAGCATAGCGGACTCTGGGGCCAACGTCCTGACTTTC. This rearrangement joins TRBV6-2 or TRBV6-3 to TRBJ2-6, with D possibly TRBD2 on 6 matching bases. This CDR3 has 14 residues. Trimming removed 7 bases at V and 0 bases at J, with 7 bases between. Germline V CDR1 and CDR2: MNHEY, SVGEGT.

This chain joins TRBV20-1 and TRBJ2-1, with 10 bases fitting TRBD2. CDR3 length equals 17 residues. The germline gives CDR1 DFQATT, CDR2 SNEGSKA (reference sequence). Trimming removed 6 bases from V and 3 bases from J; junction bases left unmatched: 14. CDR3 amino acids: CSAMGSSGRQIYNEQFF. The CDR3 region has the DNA TGCAGTGCAATGGGGAGTAGCGGGAGGCAAATCTACAATGAGCAGTTCTTC.

The table lists this clonotype with many counts. The chain is built from TRBV7-9 and TRBJ2-3, with a weak D call TRBD2 (6 bases). This CDR3 region has 16 residues. Per germline, CDR1 SEHNR and CDR2 FQNEAQ (reference sequence). V gave up 3 bases and J gave up 5 bases, with 18 bases separating them. The CDR3 region is CASSLRRAGRGDTQYF. For the CDR3, the DNA is TGTGCCAGCAGCTTGAGACGGGCGGGAAGGGGAGATACGCAGTATTTT.